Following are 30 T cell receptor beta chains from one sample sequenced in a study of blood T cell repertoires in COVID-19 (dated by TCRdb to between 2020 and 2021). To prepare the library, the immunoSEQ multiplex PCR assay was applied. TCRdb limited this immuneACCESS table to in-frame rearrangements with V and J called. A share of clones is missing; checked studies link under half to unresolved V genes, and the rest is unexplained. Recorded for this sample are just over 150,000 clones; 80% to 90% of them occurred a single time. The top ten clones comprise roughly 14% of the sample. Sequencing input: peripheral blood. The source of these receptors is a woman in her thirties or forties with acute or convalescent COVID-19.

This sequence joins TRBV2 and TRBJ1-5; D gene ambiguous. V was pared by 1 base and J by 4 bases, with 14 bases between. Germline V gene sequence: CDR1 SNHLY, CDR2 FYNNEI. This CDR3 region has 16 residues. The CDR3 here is CASSEERQALNQPQHF. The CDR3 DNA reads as TGTGCCAGCAGTGAAGAACGGCAGGCGCTTAATCAGCCCCAGCATTTT.

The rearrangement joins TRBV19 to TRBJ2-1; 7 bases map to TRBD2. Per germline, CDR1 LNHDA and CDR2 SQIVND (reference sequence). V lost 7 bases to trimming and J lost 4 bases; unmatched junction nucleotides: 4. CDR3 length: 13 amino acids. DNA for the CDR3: TGTGCCAGTATTGAGCGGGGTTACAATGAGCAGTTCTTC. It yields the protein CASIERGYNEQFF.

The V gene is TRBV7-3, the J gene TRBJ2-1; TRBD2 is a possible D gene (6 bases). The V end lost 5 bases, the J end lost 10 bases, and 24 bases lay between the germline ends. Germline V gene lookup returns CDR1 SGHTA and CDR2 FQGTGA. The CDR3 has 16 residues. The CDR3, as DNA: TGTGCCAGCAGCCCAGGAGGGCCAGGCACCAAGGGGGAGCAGTTCTTC. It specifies CASSPGGPGTKGEQFF.

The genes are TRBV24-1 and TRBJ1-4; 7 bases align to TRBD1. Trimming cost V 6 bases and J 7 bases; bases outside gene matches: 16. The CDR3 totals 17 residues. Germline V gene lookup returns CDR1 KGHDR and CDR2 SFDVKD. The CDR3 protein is CATSSFSPGQDSEKLFF. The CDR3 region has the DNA TGTGCCACCAGTTCCTTTTCCCCAGGACAGGATAGTGAAAAACTGTTTTTT.

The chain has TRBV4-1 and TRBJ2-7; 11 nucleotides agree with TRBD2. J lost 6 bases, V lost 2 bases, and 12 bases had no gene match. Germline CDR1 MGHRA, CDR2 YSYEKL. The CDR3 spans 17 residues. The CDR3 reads CASSQLDMGLAVSEQYF. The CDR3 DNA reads TGCGCCAGCAGCCAATTGGATATGGGACTAGCGGTCTCCGAGCAGTACTTC.

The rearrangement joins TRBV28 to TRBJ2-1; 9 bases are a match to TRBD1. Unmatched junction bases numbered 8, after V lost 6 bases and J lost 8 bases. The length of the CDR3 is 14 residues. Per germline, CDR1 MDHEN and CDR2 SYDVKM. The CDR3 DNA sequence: TGTGCCAGCAGAACACCACAGGGGGCATATGAGCAGTTCTTC. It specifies CASRTPQGAYEQFF.

CDR3 bases: TGTGCCAGCAGTGAATATCTGAATGAGCAGTTCTTC. This sequence encodes CASSEYLNEQFF. This sequence joins TRBV2 and TRBJ2-1, with D uncertain. Looked up from germline, CDR1 is SNHLY and CDR2 is FYNNEI. This CDR3 region has 12 residues. The V end lost 2 bases, the J end lost 7 bases, and 6 bases lay between the germline ends.

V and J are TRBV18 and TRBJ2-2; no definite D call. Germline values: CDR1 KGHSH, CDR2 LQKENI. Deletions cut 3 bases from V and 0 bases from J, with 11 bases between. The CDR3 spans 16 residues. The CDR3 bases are TGTGCCAGCTCACCGTCGCAAGCCTCGAACACCGGGGAGCTGTTTTTT. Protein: CASSPSQASNTGELFF.

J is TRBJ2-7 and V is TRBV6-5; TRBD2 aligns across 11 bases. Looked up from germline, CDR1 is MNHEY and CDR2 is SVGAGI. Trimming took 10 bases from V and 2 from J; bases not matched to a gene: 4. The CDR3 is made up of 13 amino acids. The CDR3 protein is CATAGLAAYEQYF. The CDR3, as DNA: TGTGCCACCGCGGGACTAGCGGCCTACGAGCAGTACTTC.

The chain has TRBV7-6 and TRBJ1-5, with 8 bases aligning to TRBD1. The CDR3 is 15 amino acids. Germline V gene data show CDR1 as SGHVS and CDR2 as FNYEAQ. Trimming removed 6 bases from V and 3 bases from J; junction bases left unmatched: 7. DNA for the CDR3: TGTGCCAGCAGTCCCGACAGGGGTCACAATCAGCCCCAGCATTTT. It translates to CASSPDRGHNQPQHF.

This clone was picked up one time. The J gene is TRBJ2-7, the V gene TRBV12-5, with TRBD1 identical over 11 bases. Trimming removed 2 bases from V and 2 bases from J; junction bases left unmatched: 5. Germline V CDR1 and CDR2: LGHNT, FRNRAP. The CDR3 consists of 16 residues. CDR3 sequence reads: CASGLITGQGAYEQYF. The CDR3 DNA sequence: TGTGCTAGTGGTTTGATCACGGGACAGGGGGCCTACGAGCAGTACTTC.

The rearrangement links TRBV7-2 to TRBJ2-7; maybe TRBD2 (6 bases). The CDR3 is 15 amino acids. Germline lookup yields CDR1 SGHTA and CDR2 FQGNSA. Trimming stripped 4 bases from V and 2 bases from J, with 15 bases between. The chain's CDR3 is CASSSRDSVTYEQYF. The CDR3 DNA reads TGTGCCAGCAGCTCCCGGGACTCGGTAACCTACGAGCAGTACTTC.

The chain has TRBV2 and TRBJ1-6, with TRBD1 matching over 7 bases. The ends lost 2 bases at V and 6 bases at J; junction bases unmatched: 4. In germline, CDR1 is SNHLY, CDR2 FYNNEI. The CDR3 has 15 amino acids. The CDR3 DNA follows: TGTGCCAGCAGTGAATTGCAGGGGGTTAATTCACCCCTCCACTTT. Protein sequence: CASSELQGVNSPLHF. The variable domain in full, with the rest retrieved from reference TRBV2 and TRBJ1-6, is EPEVTQTPSHQVTQMGQEVILRCVPISNHLYFYWYRQILGQKVEFLVSFYNNEISEKSEIFDDQFSVERPDGSNFTLKIRSTKLEDSAMYFCASSELQGVNSPLHFGNGTRLTVT.

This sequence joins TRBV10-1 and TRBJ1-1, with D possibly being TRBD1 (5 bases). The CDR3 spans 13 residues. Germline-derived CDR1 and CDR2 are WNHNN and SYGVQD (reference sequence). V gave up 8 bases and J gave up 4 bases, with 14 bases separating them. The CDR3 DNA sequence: TGCGCCAGCCGAGCGAATCAGGGCACTGAAGCTTTCTTT. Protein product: CASRANQGTEAFF.

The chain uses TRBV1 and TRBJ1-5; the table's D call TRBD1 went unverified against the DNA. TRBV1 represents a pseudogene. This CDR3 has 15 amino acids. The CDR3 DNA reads TGCACCAGCAGCCAAGAAGGGGATCTTTATCAGCCCCAGCATTTT. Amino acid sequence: CTSSQEGDLYQPQHF.

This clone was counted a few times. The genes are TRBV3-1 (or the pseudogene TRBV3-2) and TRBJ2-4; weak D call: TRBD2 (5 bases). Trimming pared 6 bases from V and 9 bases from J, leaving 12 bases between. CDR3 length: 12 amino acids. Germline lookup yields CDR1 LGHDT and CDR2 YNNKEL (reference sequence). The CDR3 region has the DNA TGTGCCAGCAGTCCTCTCGGAGGCATTCAGTACTTC. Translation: CASSPLGGIQYF.

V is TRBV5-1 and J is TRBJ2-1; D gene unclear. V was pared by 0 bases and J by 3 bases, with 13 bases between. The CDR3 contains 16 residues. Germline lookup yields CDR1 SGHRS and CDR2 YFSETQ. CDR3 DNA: TGCGCCAGCAGCTTGGTTGATGTGCGTTACTACAATGAGCAGTTCTTC. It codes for CASSLVDVRYYNEQFF.

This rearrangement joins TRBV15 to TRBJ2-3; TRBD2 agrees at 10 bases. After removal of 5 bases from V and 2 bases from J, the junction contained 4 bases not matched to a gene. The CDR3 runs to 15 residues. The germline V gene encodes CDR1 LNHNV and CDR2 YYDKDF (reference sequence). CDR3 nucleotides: TGTGCCACCAGCTGGCTAGCGGGAGCCACAGATACGCAGTATTTT. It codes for CATSWLAGATDTQYF.

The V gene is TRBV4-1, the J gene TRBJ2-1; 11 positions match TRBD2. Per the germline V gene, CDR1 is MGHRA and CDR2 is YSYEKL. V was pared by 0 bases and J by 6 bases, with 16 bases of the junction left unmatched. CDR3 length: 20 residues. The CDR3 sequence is CASSQDWLVVAGGQGNEQFF. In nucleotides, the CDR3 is TGCGCCAGCAGCCAAGATTGGTTAGTGGTAGCGGGGGGGCAAGGCAATGAGCAGTTCTTC.

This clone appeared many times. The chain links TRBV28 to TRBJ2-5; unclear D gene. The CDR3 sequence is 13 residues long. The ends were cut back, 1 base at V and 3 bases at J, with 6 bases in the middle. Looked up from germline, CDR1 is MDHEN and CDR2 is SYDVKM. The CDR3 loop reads CASSLFAEETQYF. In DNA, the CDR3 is TGTGCCAGCAGTTTATTTGCGGAAGAGACCCAGTACTTC.

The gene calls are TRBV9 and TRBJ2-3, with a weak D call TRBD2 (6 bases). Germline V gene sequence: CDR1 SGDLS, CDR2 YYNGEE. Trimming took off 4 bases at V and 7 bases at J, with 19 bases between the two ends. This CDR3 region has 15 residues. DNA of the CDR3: TGTGCCAGCAGCCTCGGGACTCCTGCACAGAATACGCAGTATTTT. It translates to CASSLGTPAQNTQYF.

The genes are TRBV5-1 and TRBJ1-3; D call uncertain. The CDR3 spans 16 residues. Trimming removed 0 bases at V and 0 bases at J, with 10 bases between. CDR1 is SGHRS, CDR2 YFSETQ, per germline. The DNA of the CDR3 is TGCGCCAGCAGCTTGGATGCGGCTAGCTCTGGAAACACCATATATTTT. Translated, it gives CASSLDAASSGNTIYF.

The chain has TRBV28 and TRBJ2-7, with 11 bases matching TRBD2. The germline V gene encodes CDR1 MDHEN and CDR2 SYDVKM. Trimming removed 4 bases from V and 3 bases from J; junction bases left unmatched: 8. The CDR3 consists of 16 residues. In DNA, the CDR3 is TGTGCCAGCAGTTCCCATAGCGGGGGGGCTTTCTACGAGCAGTACTTC. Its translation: CASSSHSGGAFYEQYF. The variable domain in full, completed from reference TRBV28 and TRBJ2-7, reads DVKVTQSSRYLVKRTGEKVFLECVQDMDHENMFWYRQDPGLGLRLIYFSYDVKMKEKGDIPEGYSVSREKKERFSLILESASTNQTSMYLCASSSHSGGAFYEQYFGPGTRLTVT.

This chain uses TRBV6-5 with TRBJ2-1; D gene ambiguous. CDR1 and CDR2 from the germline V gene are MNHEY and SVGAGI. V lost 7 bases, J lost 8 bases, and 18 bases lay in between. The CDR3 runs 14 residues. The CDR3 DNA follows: TGTGCCAGCACCCGAGCGAGCACGCTGGATGAGCAGTTCTTC. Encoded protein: CASTRASTLDEQFF.

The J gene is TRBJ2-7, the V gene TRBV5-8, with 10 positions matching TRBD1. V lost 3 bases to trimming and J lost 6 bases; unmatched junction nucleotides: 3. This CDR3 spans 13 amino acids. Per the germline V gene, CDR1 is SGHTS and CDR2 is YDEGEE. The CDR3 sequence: CASSWDRGGEQYF. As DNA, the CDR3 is TGTGCCAGCAGCTGGGACAGGGGTGGCGAGCAGTACTTC.

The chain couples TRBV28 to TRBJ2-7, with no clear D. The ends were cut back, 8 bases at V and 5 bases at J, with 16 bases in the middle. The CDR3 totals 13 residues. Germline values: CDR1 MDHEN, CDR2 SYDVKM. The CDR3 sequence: CASLGQDSNEQYF. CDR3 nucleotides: TGTGCCAGCCTCGGTCAGGATAGTAACGAGCAGTACTTC.

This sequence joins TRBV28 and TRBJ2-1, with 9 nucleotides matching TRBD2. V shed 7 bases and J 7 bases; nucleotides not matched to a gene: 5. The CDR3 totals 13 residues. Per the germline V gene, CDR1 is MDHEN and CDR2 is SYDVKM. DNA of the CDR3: TGTGCCAGCACGAGCGGGGGGCCAAATGAGCAGTTCTTC. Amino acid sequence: CASTSGGPNEQFF.

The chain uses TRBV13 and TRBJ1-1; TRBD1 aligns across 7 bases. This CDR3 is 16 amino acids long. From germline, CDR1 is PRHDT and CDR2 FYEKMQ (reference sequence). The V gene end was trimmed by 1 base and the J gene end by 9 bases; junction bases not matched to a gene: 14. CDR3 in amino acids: CASSLEPGQFGGKAFF. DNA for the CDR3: TGTGCCAGCAGCTTAGAACCGGGACAGTTCGGGGGAAAAGCTTTCTTT.

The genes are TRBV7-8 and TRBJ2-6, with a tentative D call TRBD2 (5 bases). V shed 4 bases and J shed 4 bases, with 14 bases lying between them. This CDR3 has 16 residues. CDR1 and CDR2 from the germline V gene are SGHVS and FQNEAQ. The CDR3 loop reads CASSSTADFGANVLTF. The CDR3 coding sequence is TGTGCCAGCAGCTCCACGGCGGACTTCGGGGCCAACGTCCTGACTTTC.

The CDR3, as DNA: TGTGCCTGGAGTGTAGAGGAAAAACTGTTTTTT. It translates to CAWSVEEKLFF. The chain links TRBV30 to TRBJ1-4, with D unclear. V lost 0 bases and J 8 bases, leaving 4 bases between the germline ends. The CDR3 is made up of 11 amino acids. Germline CDR1 reads GTSNPN; CDR2 reads SVGIG (reference sequence).